The 23 T cell receptor beta chains listed next were all sequenced from one sample in a study of blood T cell repertoires in COVID-19. The repertoire was sequenced with immunoSEQ multiplex PCR; TCRdb's copy has only in-frame clones and lacks some. The sample carries 73,000 or so clones, 65% to 90% recorded once. Sequenced sample: peripheral blood. The receptors were sampled from a woman aged 60-70 years with acute or convalescent COVID-19.

This clone was recorded only once. The rearrangement links TRBV30 to TRBJ1-5; D not certain. The CDR3 sequence is 14 residues long. The V end lost 2 bases, the J end lost 4 bases, and 12 bases lay between the germline ends. Germline lookup yields CDR1 GTSNPN and CDR2 SVGIG (reference sequence). CDR3 loop: CAWSRGGRNQPQHF. The CDR3 DNA reads TGTGCCTGGAGTCGCGGCGGCCGTAATCAGCCCCAGCATTTT.

The chain carries TRBV3-1 (or the pseudogene TRBV3-2) and TRBJ1-5; TRBD1 matches 9 bases. With 5 bases clipped from V and 7 bases from J, the junction kept 6 bases outside the gene matches. Germline V lookup: CDR1 LGHDT, CDR2 YNNKEL (reference sequence). CDR3 length: 14 residues. The CDR3 DNA reads TGTGCCAGCAGCTCGGGACAGGGTAAGCAGCCCCAGCATTTT. This gives the protein CASSSGQGKQPQHF.

This clone was seen a handful of times. The chain uses TRBV4-1 and TRBJ1-1; 7 nucleotides line up with TRBD1. The trim removed 4 bases at V and 0 bases at J, leaving 5 bases unmatched. Germline CDR1 reads MGHRA; CDR2 reads YSYEKL. The CDR3 has 15 residues. The CDR3 bases are TGCGCCAGCAGCCTAGGGGGACAGATGAACACTGAAGCTTTCTTT. It codes for CASSLGGQMNTEAFF.

The chain carries TRBV9 and TRBJ1-6; no firm D call. The germline V gene encodes CDR1 SGDLS and CDR2 YYNGEE. This CDR3 is 14 amino acids long. Trimming cost V 2 bases and J 0 bases, with 3 bases left between them. This CDR3 reads CASSVYSYNSPLHF. CDR3 DNA sequence: TGTGCCAGCAGCGTTTACTCCTATAATTCACCCCTCCACTTT.

This clone was picked up one time. The rearrangement links TRBV3-1 (or the pseudogene TRBV3-2) to TRBJ2-7, with 7 bases aligning to TRBD2. Germline CDR1 and CDR2: LGHDT and YNNKEL (reference sequence). V shed 3 bases, J shed 0 bases, and the junction held 2 bases outside the gene matches. This CDR3 region has 14 residues. CDR3 coding DNA: TGTGCCAGCAGCCAGCGGGGGAGCTCCTACGAGCAGTACTTC. Residues: CASSQRGSSYEQYF.

The chain couples TRBV6-5 to TRBJ1-1, with 8 bases lining up with TRBD1. V dropped 9 bases and J dropped 6; count of bases not matched to a gene: 15. CDR3 size: 15 residues. Germline loops: CDR1 MNHEY, CDR2 SVGAGI. CDR3 DNA: TGTGCCAGTTCCCGGGGCAGGGGGCGAAGTCCTGAAGCTTTCTTT. Its protein is CASSRGRGRSPEAFF.

This chain joins TRBV19 and TRBJ2-1; 10 nucleotides line up with TRBD2. The trim removed 7 bases at V and 5 bases at J, leaving 8 bases unmatched. Germline CDR1 LNHDA, CDR2 SQIVND (reference sequence). The CDR3 sequence is 15 residues long. The CDR3 nucleotides are TGTGCCAGTAAACGATGGACTAGCGGAGACAATGAGCAGTTCTTC. It yields the protein CASKRWTSGDNEQFF.

The rearrangement links TRBV6-5 to TRBJ2-3, with 8 bases aligning to TRBD1. Germline CDR1 reads MNHEY; CDR2 reads SVGAGI. The CDR3 contains 14 residues. The V segment lost 7 bases and the J segment 2 bases; nucleotides outside the gene matches: 5. The CDR3 DNA sequence: TGTGCCAGCACCGACAGGGGCCTCACAGATACGCAGTATTTT. Translating it yields CASTDRGLTDTQYF.

The chain links TRBV4-1 to TRBJ1-2, with TRBD1 identical over 11 bases. CDR3 length: 16 amino acids. V shed 1 base and J 7 bases; nucleotides not matched to a gene: 8. The V gene's germline CDR1 is MGHRA and CDR2 YSYEKL. CDR3 sequence (DNA): TGCGCCAGCAGCCAAGTCGGGATAGGGACAGGGGGTGGCTACACCTTC. This translates into CASSQVGIGTGGGYTF.

This chain links TRBV5-5 with TRBJ1-5; D may be TRBD1 (6 bases). V lost 5 bases and J 9 bases, leaving 24 bases between the germline ends. CDR3 length: 16 amino acids. CDR1 and CDR2 (germline): SGHKS, YYEKEE (reference sequence). CDR3 sequence: CASSLSWDTGRTPQHF. CDR3 DNA: TGTGCCAGCAGTCTATCCTGGGACACGGGACGGACGCCCCAGCATTTT. Combining the CDR3 with reference TRBV5-5 and TRBJ1-5 gives the whole variable domain DAGVTQSPTHLIKTRGQQVTLRCSPISGHKSVSWYQQVLGQGPQFIFQYYEKEERGRGNFPDRFSARQFPNYSSELNVNALLLGDSALYLCASSLSWDTGRTPQHFGDGTRLSIL.

The V and J genes are TRBV14 and TRBJ1-4; D uncertain. The CDR3 extends over 17 amino acids. Trimming took off 0 bases at V and 8 bases at J, with 19 bases between the two ends. Germline loops: CDR1 SGHDN, CDR2 FVKESK. CDR3 bases: TGTGCCAGCAGCCAAGACTACCCTGACACTTATGGGGAAAAACTGTTTTTT. Translating gives CASSQDYPDTYGEKLFF.

The rearrangement joins TRBV6-6 to TRBJ1-2, with D unclear. Germline V gene sequence: CDR1 MNHNY, CDR2 SVGAGI (reference sequence). Trimming removed 6 bases from V and 3 bases from J, with 8 bases in between. The CDR3 has 12 amino acids. The CDR3 DNA reads TGTGCCAGCAGCCCCAGGTACTATGGCTACACCTTC. The encoded protein is CASSPRYYGYTF.

The CDR3, as DNA: TGTGCCAGCAGCCCCACACCCACAGCCCTCTACGAGCAGTACTTC. It yields the protein CASSPTPTALYEQYF. This rearrangement joins TRBV7-8 to TRBJ2-7; D is ambiguous. From germline, CDR1 is SGHVS and CDR2 FQNEAQ. CDR3 length: 15 amino acids. Trimming took 5 bases from V and 3 from J, leaving 17 bases between them. The full variable domain, rest sourced from reference TRBV7-8 and TRBJ2-7, is GAGVSQSPRYKVAKRGQDVALRCDPISGHVSLFWYQQALGQGPEFLTYFQNEAQLDKSGLPSDRFFAERPEGSVSTLKIQRTQQEDSAVYLCASSPTPTALYEQYFGPGTRLTVT.

In this sample, this clone turned up a few times. In nucleotides, the CDR3 is TGCGCCAGCAGCCAAGATAGGGGCAGGGGATGGGGCGAGCAGTACTTC. It encodes CASSQDRGRGWGEQYF. This sequence joins TRBV4-1 and TRBJ2-7; TRBD1 might be the D (6 bases). The length of the CDR3 is 16 residues. Trimming removed 0 bases from V and 6 bases from J, with 18 bases in between. The germline V gene has CDR1 MGHRA and CDR2 YSYEKL.

The chain carries TRBV18 and TRBJ1-4, with D possibly TRBD1 on 5 matching bases. The V end was cut by 5 bases, the J end by 6 bases, with 16 bases between. Per germline, CDR1 KGHSH and CDR2 LQKENI. There are 15 residues in the CDR3. This CDR3 reads CASSTASTGDEKLFF. In DNA, the CDR3 is TGTGCCAGCTCAACTGCTTCTACGGGGGATGAAAAACTGTTTTTT.

The rearrangement joins TRBV10-3 to TRBJ2-1; the match to TRBD2 covers 10 bases. With 4 bases clipped from V and 5 bases from J, the junction kept 5 bases outside the gene matches. This CDR3 spans 15 amino acids. Per the germline V gene, CDR1 is ENHRY and CDR2 is SYGVKD. The CDR3 bases are TGTGCCATCAGTGCCAGCGGGGGGGGTAACAATGAGCAGTTCTTC. It encodes CAISASGGGNNEQFF.

This chain links TRBV10-3 with TRBJ1-2, with 9 bases that match TRBD1. Germline CDR1 is ENHRY and CDR2 is SYGVKD. This CDR3 has 16 residues. V dropped 0 bases and J dropped 1; count of bases not matched to a gene: 3. CDR3 sequence: CAISESTGGVNYGYTF. DNA for the CDR3: TGTGCCATCAGTGAGTCGACAGGGGGGGTTAACTATGGCTACACCTTC.

The rearrangement joins TRBV4-2 to TRBJ1-5, with 9 bases aligning to TRBD1. CDR3 size: 15 residues. With V trimmed by 0 bases and J by 6 bases, 3 bases remained unmatched. Germline CDR1 and CDR2: LGHNA and YNFKEQ. Here the CDR3 reads CASSQEGQGSQPQHF. Written as DNA, the CDR3 is TGTGCCAGCAGCCAAGAAGGACAGGGGAGTCAGCCCCAGCATTTT.

The chain uses TRBV4-1 and TRBJ1-2; D possibly corresponds to TRBD1 (6 bases). Per the germline V gene, CDR1 is MGHRA and CDR2 is YSYEKL. This CDR3 comprises 15 residues. V lost 0 bases and J lost 4, with 12 bases in between. CDR3 nucleotide sequence: TGCGCCAGCAGCCAAGAGTCCGGACAGCCCTATGGCTACACCTTC. This gives the protein CASSQESGQPYGYTF.

The chain combines TRBV5-4 with TRBJ2-1, with 10 bases fitting TRBD1. Per germline, CDR1 SGHNT and CDR2 YYREEE (reference sequence). The CDR3 totals 16 residues. Trimming took 3 bases from V and 3 from J; bases not matched to a gene: 6. The DNA for the CDR3 is TGTGCCAGCAGCTCATCCGGGACAGGGGTCTACAATGAGCAGTTCTTC. Amino acid sequence: CASSSSGTGVYNEQFF.

The chain recombines TRBV6-4 with TRBJ1-2; a possible D gene is TRBD1 (6 bases). The CDR3 contains 15 residues. Germline-derived CDR1 and CDR2 are MRHNA and SNTAGT. The germline V and J ends were trimmed by 0 bases and 2 bases, with 10 bases remaining between them. The CDR3 region has the DNA TGTGCCAGCAGTGACTCGGCAGGGGCGAACTATGGCTACACCTTC. Translation: CASSDSAGANYGYTF.

The rearrangement links TRBV19 to TRBJ1-1; D is ambiguous. CDR3 length equals 16 residues. Germline CDR1 and CDR2: LNHDA and SQIVND (reference sequence). V was shortened by 7 bases and J by 0 bases, with 18 bases between the two germline ends. This chain's CDR3 is CASTLLPRTLNTEAFF. The CDR3 nucleotides are TGTGCCAGTACGTTGCTACCCCGTACCCTGAACACTGAAGCTTTCTTT. The entire variable domain, with the rest obtained from reference TRBV19 and TRBJ1-1, is as follows: DGGITQSPKYLFRKEGQNVTLSCEQNLNHDAMYWYRQDPGQGLRLIYYSQIVNDFQKGDIAEGYSVSREKKESFPLTVTSAQKNPTAFYLCASTLLPRTLNTEAFFGQGTRLTVV.

DNA for the CDR3: TGCGCCAGCAGCTTGGGACTGGGGCTCGGGACAGGGGGTTCACCCCTCCACTTT. Amino acids: CASSLGLGLGTGGSPLHF. The chain couples TRBV5-1 to TRBJ1-6, with 11 bases matching TRBD1. This CDR3 is built from 18 residues. V lost 0 bases and J lost 9; bases outside the gene matches: 11. From germline, CDR1 is SGHRS and CDR2 YFSETQ.